The 26 T cell receptor beta chains presented below share a single source sample, sequenced in a study of blood T cell repertoires in COVID-19. Libraries were prepared by immunoSEQ multiplex PCR; TCRdb keeps only in-frame clonotypes and omits some of them. The data show some 290,000 clones, with approximately 90% seen just once and roughly 4% held by the top ten. Specimen: peripheral blood. The receptors here all came from a man aged 18 to 30 with active or convalescent COVID-19.

The V and J genes are TRBV14 and TRBJ2-1; D is ambiguous. V was shortened by 0 bases and J by 0 bases, with 9 bases between the two germline ends. The germline V gene encodes CDR1 SGHDN and CDR2 FVKESK. CDR3 length equals 16 residues. The CDR3 sequence: CASSQDGGSSYNEQFF. As DNA, the CDR3 is TGTGCCAGCAGCCAAGATGGCGGCAGCTCCTACAATGAGCAGTTCTTC.

The rearrangement uses TRBV28 and TRBJ1-5; the match to TRBD1 covers 7 bases. The CDR3 is 13 amino acids. With V trimmed by 3 bases and J by 5 bases, 1 base remained unmatched. The germline V gene has CDR1 MDHEN and CDR2 SYDVKM. The CDR3: CASSLGTDQPQHF. CDR3 sequence (DNA): TGTGCCAGCAGTTTGGGGACAGATCAGCCCCAGCATTTT.

This chain uses TRBV11-2 with TRBJ1-4, with D uncertain. The length of the CDR3 is 15 residues. Trimming removed 5 bases from V and 8 bases from J, with 18 bases in between. CDR1 SGHAT and CDR2 FQNNGV come from the germline V gene. CDR3 residues: CASSAQIAPLEKLFF. The CDR3 coding sequence is TGTGCCAGCAGCGCCCAAATAGCCCCTTTAGAAAAACTGTTTTTT.

The chain combines TRBV12-5 with TRBJ2-2, with 10 nucleotides matching TRBD2. V lost 7 bases and J lost 5; bases outside the gene matches: 13. The CDR3 is made up of 17 amino acids. Germline V gene data show CDR1 as LGHNT and CDR2 as FRNRAP. The CDR3 spells CASAKVLAGGPTGELFF. The CDR3, as DNA: TGTGCTAGTGCCAAGGTATTAGCGGGGGGCCCAACCGGGGAGCTGTTTTTT. The full variable domain, rest sourced from reference TRBV12-5 and TRBJ2-2, is DARVTQTPRHKVTEMGQEVTMRCQPILGHNTVFWYRQTMMQGLELLAYFRNRAPLDDSGMPKDRFSAEMPDATLATLKIQPSEPRDSAVYFCASAKVLAGGPTGELFFGEGSRLTVL.

This chain links TRBV5-1 with TRBJ2-1; D gene uncertain. Trimming removed 0 bases at V and 5 bases at J, with 12 bases between. This CDR3 has 15 residues. The germline gives CDR1 SGHRS, CDR2 YFSETQ. As DNA, the CDR3 is TGCGCCAGCAGCTTGGATTTTGGTGGGCACAATGAGCAGTTCTTC. Amino acids: CASSLDFGGHNEQFF. Together with reference TRBV5-1 and TRBJ2-1, the CDR3 gives the full variable domain: KAGVTQTPRYLIKTRGQQVTLSCSPISGHRSVSWYQQTPGQGLQFLFEYFSETQRNKGNFPGRFSGRQFSNSRSEMNVSTLELGDSALYLCASSLDFGGHNEQFFGPGTRLTVL.

The chain combines TRBV14 with TRBJ2-7, with D perhaps TRBD1 (6 bases). There are 14 residues in the CDR3. The V end was cut by 4 bases, the J end by 1 base, with 11 bases between. Germline V CDR1 and CDR2: SGHDN, FVKESK. The CDR3 nucleotides are TGTGCCAGCAGCCCTATGACAGGTTCCTACGAGCAGTACTTC. Protein sequence: CASSPMTGSYEQYF.

The chain uses TRBV7-3 and TRBJ2-1; D gene unclear. Trimming left V 3 bases short and J 8 bases short, with 11 bases between. Germline loops: CDR1 SGHTA, CDR2 FQGTGA. The CDR3 consists of 13 residues. The CDR3: CASSLGPPDEQFF. DNA of the CDR3: TGTGCCAGCAGCTTGGGCCCGCCGGATGAGCAGTTCTTC.

This chain uses TRBV2 with TRBJ2-1; 7 bases align to TRBD2. The germline gives CDR1 SNHLY, CDR2 FYNNEI. V was pared by 7 bases and J by 2 bases, with 14 bases of the junction left unmatched. There are 17 residues in the CDR3. The CDR3: CASMGYLAGTTYNEQFF. In DNA form, the CDR3 reads TGTGCCAGCATGGGCTACTTGGCCGGGACTACCTACAATGAGCAGTTCTTC.

The chain carries TRBV19 and TRBJ1-5; no definite D call. The germline V gene encodes CDR1 LNHDA and CDR2 SQIVND (reference sequence). This CDR3 has 16 amino acids. Trimming took off 3 bases at V and 7 bases at J, with 19 bases between the two ends. As DNA, the CDR3 is TGTGCCAGTAGTATCTTAAACGACCAGGTTGGGCAGCCCCAGCATTTT. It translates to CASSILNDQVGQPQHF.

The chain employs TRBV12-3 or TRBV12-4 and TRBJ1-1, with 7 bases matching TRBD1. The CDR3 contains 13 residues. With 5 bases clipped from V and 3 bases from J, the junction kept 3 bases outside the gene matches. CDR3 coding DNA: TGTGCCAGCAGTGCCGGGACAGACACTGAAGCTTTCTTT. Translating gives CASSAGTDTEAFF.

The V and J genes are TRBV9 and TRBJ2-1, with a possible D match to TRBD1 (6 bases). The germline V gene has CDR1 SGDLS and CDR2 YYNGEE. With 4 bases removed from V and 6 bases from J, the gap between germline ends came to 17 bases. The CDR3 runs 15 residues. As DNA, the CDR3 is TGTGCCAGCAGCCCAGGGGACATTATACTCAATGAGCAGTTCTTC. This sequence encodes CASSPGDIILNEQFF.

This clone has only a few counts. This chain joins TRBV7-2 and TRBJ1-5; D may be TRBD1 (6 bases). From germline, CDR1 is SGHTA and CDR2 FQGNSA. The V and J ends lost 2 bases and 2 bases respectively, with 13 bases between them. CDR3 length equals 16 residues. CDR3 residues: CASSLTGYGGNQPQHF. In DNA form, the CDR3 reads TGTGCCAGCAGCTTAACAGGGTACGGTGGCAATCAGCCCCAGCATTTT. The whole variable domain, remainder taken from reference TRBV7-2 and TRBJ1-5, is GAGVSQSPSNKVTEKGKDVELRCDPISGHTALYWYRQSLGQGLEFLIYFQGNSAPDKSGLPSDRFSAERTGGSVSTLTIQRTQQEDSAVYLCASSLTGYGGNQPQHFGDGTRLSIL.

V usage is TRBV5-1 and J usage is TRBJ2-3; 14 bases map to TRBD2. V lost 0 bases and J lost 6; bases outside the gene matches: 3. The germline CDR1 and CDR2 sequences are SGHRS and YFSETQ. The CDR3 is 16 amino acids. The CDR3 DNA sequence: TGCGCCAGCAGCTTGGCCCGGACTAGCGGGAGGGATACGCAGTATTTT. The encoded protein is CASSLARTSGRDTQYF.

This chain connects TRBV27 to TRBJ1-1, with a tentative D call TRBD1 (6 bases). V was clipped by 2 bases and J by 4 bases, with 14 bases between them. This CDR3 spans 15 amino acids. CDR1 and CDR2 (germline): MNHEY, SMNVEV (reference sequence). CDR3 protein: CASSLAAGAGTEAFF. In DNA, the CDR3 is TGTGCCAGCAGTTTAGCCGCAGGGGCGGGCACTGAAGCTTTCTTT.

This chain joins TRBV3-1 (or the pseudogene TRBV3-2) and TRBJ1-1; D is perhaps TRBD1 (5 bases). V was shortened by 1 base and J by 5 bases, with 11 bases between the two germline ends. Germline loops: CDR1 LGHDT, CDR2 YNNKEL (reference sequence). This CDR3 spans 14 amino acids. CDR3 sequence (DNA): TGTGCCAGCAGCCAAGGGGGCGCGGGAACTGAAGCTTTCTTT. Protein product: CASSQGGAGTEAFF.

Turning to this clone: Mismatch with germline at one junction end may stem from a read error. The genes are TRBV2 and TRBJ2-7, with 8 bases that match TRBD1. Germline CDR1 reads SNHLY; CDR2 reads FYNNEI. The CDR3 covers 14 residues. The CDR3 loop is CASSELPGGATFLF. The CDR3 coding sequence is TGTGCCAGCAGTGAACTGCCAGGGGGCGCAACTTTCCTTTTC.

This clone was seen more than once but under ten times. The chain has TRBV6-5 and TRBJ1-6; possibly TRBD1 for D (5 bases). The CDR3 has 13 amino acids. In germline, CDR1 is MNHEY, CDR2 SVGAGI. V lost 11 bases, J lost 10 bases, and 18 bases lay in between. The chain's CDR3 is CAACRGEESPLHF. The CDR3 bases are TGTGCCGCCTGCCGAGGGGAGGAATCACCCCTCCACTTT.

The chain carries TRBV2 and TRBJ1-5; possible D gene TRBD1, 6 bases. CDR1 and CDR2 from the germline V gene are SNHLY and FYNNEI. V gave up 11 bases and J gave up 4 bases, with 15 bases separating them. The CDR3 is made up of 13 amino acids. CDR3 bases: TGTGCCGGGGGGGGAGACAGGAATCAGCCCCAGCATTTT. Translation gives CAGGGDRNQPQHF.

This rearrangement joins TRBV2 to TRBJ2-7; TRBD2 agrees at 9 bases. V shed 6 bases, J shed 3 bases, and the junction held 12 bases outside the gene matches. The CDR3 runs to 16 residues. CDR1 and CDR2 from the germline V gene are SNHLY and FYNNEI. In DNA form, the CDR3 reads TGTGCCAGCAGCCTCGCCTTAGCGGGGGTTGTCTACGAGCAGTACTTC. Protein sequence: CASSLALAGVVYEQYF.

The chain is built from TRBV18 and TRBJ1-5; no definite D call. V lost 3 bases, J lost 0 bases, and 12 bases lay in between. The CDR3 loop spans 16 amino acids. Germline CDR1 and CDR2: KGHSH and LQKENI. CDR3 bases: TGTGCCAGCTCACCGGGGAGCCCTTATAGCAATCAGCCCCAGCATTTT. It specifies CASSPGSPYSNQPQHF.

The V call is TRBV18, the J call TRBJ1-5, with 8 bases identical to TRBD1. Germline CDR1 is KGHSH and CDR2 is LQKENI. V dropped 3 bases and J dropped 3; count of bases not matched to a gene: 4. The CDR3 is 15 amino acids. The CDR3 here is CASSPGQGINQPQHF. CDR3 bases: TGTGCCAGCTCACCTGGACAGGGTATCAATCAGCCCCAGCATTTT.

This clone has just one count. J is TRBJ2-7 and V is TRBV5-1; 9 bases are a match to TRBD1. CDR1 and CDR2 (germline): SGHRS, YFSETQ. CDR3 length: 15 amino acids. V dropped 4 bases and J dropped 4; count of bases not matched to a gene: 9. The CDR3 bases are TGCGCCAGCAGCCGAGGCGGGACAGGGTTTTACGAGCAGTACTTC. Amino acids: CASSRGGTGFYEQYF.

The CDR3 protein is CASSSQTWTQETQYF. CDR3 DNA: TGTGCCAGCAGTTCACAAACGTGGACTCAAGAGACCCAGTACTTC. The J gene is TRBJ2-5, the V gene TRBV28; D is perhaps TRBD2 (5 bases). CDR3 length: 15 residues. V gave up 4 bases and J gave up 2 bases, with 14 bases separating them. Germline V CDR1 and CDR2: MDHEN, SYDVKM.

This rearrangement joins TRBV5-6 to TRBJ2-7, with D perhaps TRBD1 (6 bases). CDR1 is SGHDT, CDR2 YYEEEE, per germline. Deletions cut 3 bases from V and 3 bases from J, with 13 bases between. This CDR3 has 14 amino acids. The CDR3: CASSSIQGHYEQYF. For the CDR3, the DNA is TGTGCCAGCAGCTCCATACAGGGCCACTACGAGCAGTACTTC.

V usage is TRBV27 and J usage is TRBJ1-5; D perhaps matches TRBD1 (6 bases). This CDR3 is 13 amino acids long. The V end was cut by 8 bases, the J end by 4 bases, with 12 bases between. Germline-derived CDR1 and CDR2 are MNHEY and SMNVEV (reference sequence). The DNA of the CDR3 is TGTGCCAGCGGGAGTACAGGGAATCAGCCCCAGCATTTT. Translation: CASGSTGNQPQHF.

J is TRBJ2-7 and V is TRBV4-2; D ambiguous. The CDR3 is made up of 15 amino acids. Germline loops: CDR1 LGHNA, CDR2 YNFKEQ. V lost 0 bases, J lost 0 bases, and 9 bases lay in between. CDR3 protein: CASSQEHVPSYEQYF. The DNA of the CDR3 is TGTGCCAGCAGCCAAGAACACGTCCCCTCCTACGAGCAGTACTTC.